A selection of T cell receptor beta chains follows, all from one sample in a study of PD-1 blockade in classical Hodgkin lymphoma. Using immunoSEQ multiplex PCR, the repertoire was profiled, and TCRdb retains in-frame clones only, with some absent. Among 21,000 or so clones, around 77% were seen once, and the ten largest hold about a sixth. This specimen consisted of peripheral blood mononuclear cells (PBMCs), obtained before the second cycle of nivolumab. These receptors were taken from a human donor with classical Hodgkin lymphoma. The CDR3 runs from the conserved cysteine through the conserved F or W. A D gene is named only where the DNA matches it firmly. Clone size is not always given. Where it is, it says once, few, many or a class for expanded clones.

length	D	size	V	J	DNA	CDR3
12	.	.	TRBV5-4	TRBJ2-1	TGTGCCAGCAGCCTTGACTGGAGGTGGCAGTTCTTC	CASSLDWRWQFF
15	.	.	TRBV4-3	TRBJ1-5	TGCGCCAGCAGCCAAGAGGACAGAGGAAATCAGCCCCAGCATTTT	CASSQEDRGNQPQHF
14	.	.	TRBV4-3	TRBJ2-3	TGCGCCAGCAGCCAAATAGGGGGGGTGGATACGCAGTATTTT	CASSQIGGVDTQYF
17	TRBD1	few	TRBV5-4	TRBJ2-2	TGTGCCAGCAGCCCTAGACGGACAGGGTCGAACACCGGGGAGCTGTTTTTT	CASSPRRTGSNTGELFF
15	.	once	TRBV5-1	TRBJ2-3	TGCGCCAGCAGCAGGGACACCCAAAGCACAGATACGCAGTATTTT	CASSRDTQSTDTQYF
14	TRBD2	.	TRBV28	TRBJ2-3	TGTGCCAGCAGTTTGCCTAGCGGGCCAGATACGCAGTATTTT	CASSLPSGPDTQYF
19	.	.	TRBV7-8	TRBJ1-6	TGTGCCAGCAGCTTAGTGAAGTCCCCAGGGGCCCGATATAATTCACCCCTCCACTTT	CASSLVKSPGARYNSPLHF
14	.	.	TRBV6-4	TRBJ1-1	TGTGCCAGCAGGGATAACAGACAGAACACTGAAGCTTTCTTT	CASRDNRQNTEAFF
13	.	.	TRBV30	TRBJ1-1	TGTGCCTGGGAGGTGGGGGCGAACACTGAAGCTTTCTTT	CAWEVGANTEAFF
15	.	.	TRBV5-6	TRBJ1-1	TGTGCCAGCAGCTTGTTGTTCAGGGCGAACACTGAAGCTTTCTTT	CASSLLFRANTEAFF
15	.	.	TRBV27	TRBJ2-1	TGTGCCAGCAGTTTACTAGGGTCGTCCTACAATGAGCAGTTCTTC	CASSLLGSSYNEQFF
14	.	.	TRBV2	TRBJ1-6	TGTGCCAGCAGTGAAAAGGGGCCCATATCACCCCTCCACTTT	CASSEKGPISPLHF
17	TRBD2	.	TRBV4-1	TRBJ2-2	TGCGCCAGCAGCCAAAACTCCAGAGCGGGGTACACCGGGGAGCTGTTTTTT	CASSQNSRAGYTGELFF
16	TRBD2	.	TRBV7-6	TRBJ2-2	TGTGCCAGCAGCTTATTAGCGGGAGGGTACACCGGGGAGCTGTTTTTT	CASSLLAGGYTGELFF
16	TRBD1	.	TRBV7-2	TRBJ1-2	TGTGCCAGCAGCTTGGAGGGACAGGGGAAACTCTATGGCTACACCTTC	CASSLEGQGKLYGYTF
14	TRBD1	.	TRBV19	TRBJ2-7	TGTGCCAGTAGTCTACAGGGGGCTTCCTACGAGCAGTACTTC	CASSLQGASYEQYF
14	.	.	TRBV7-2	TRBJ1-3	TGTGCCAGCAGCTTAGCGAGGGAGGCAAACACCATATATTTT	CASSLAREANTIYF
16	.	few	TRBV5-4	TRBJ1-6	TGTGCCAGCAGCTTGGGTTTGGCAGCGGGGAATTCACCCCTCCACTTT	CASSLGLAAGNSPLHF
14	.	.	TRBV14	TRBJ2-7	TGTGCCAGCAGCCGGACAGTCGGGTCCTACGAGCAGTACTTC	CASSRTVGSYEQYF
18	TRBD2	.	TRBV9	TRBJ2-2	TGTGCCAGCAGCGTTATTAAGGGTAGCGGGACCAACACCGGGGAGCTGTTTTTT	CASSVIKGSGTNTGELFF
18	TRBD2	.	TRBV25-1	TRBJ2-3	TGTGCCAGCAGTGCCGTCGGGACTAGCGGGAAAAGCACAGATACGCAGTATTTT	CASSAVGTSGKSTDTQYF
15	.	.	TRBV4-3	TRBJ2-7	TGCGCCAGCAGCCAATTATGGCCTAACACAGATGAGCAGTACTTC	CASSQLWPNTDEQYF
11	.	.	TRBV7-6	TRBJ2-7	TGTGCCAGCAGCGACACCTACGAGCAGTACTTC	CASSDTYEQYF
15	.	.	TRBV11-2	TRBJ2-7	TGTGCCAGCAGCTTTATGGCCGGGCTATCCTACGAGCAGTACTTC	CASSFMAGLSYEQYF
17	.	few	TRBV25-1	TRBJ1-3	TGTGCCAGCAGTGAAATGGCAGTCACCCGCTCTGGAAACACCATATATTTT	CASSEMAVTRSGNTIYF
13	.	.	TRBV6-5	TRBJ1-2	TGTGCCAGCCAAAACAGGGAAGGGAATGGCTACACCTTC	CASQNREGNGYTF
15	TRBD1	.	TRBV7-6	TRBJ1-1	TGTGCCAGCAGCTCTCCGACAGGGGTGGTCACTGAAGCTTTCTTT	CASSSPTGVVTEAFF
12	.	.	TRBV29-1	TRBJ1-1	TGCAGCGTAAGGGTGTTGAACACTGAAGCTTTCTTT	CSVRVLNTEAFF
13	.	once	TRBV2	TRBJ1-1	TGTGCCAGCGGGAGACAGACGAACACTGAAGCTTTCTTT	CASGRQTNTEAFF
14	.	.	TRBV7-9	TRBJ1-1	TGTGCCAGCAGCTTAGGGACAGTGAACACTGAAGCTTTCTTT	CASSLGTVNTEAFF
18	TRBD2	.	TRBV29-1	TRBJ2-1	TGCAGCGTTGATTCCCCGGGACTAGCAGGACTAGCCTACAATGAGCAGTTCTTC	CSVDSPGLAGLAYNEQFF
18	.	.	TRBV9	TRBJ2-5	TGTGCCAGCAGCGGCCCAACTAAGGGGGGCCGAGGTTGGGAGACCCAGTACTTC	CASSGPTKGGRGWETQYF
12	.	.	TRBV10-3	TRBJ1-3	TGTGCCACCGGGGTTGGGGGAAACACCATATATTTT	CATGVGGNTIYF
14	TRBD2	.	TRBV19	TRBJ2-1	TGTGCCAGTATGGGACTAGCGGGGCCCCCGGAGCAGTTCTTC	CASMGLAGPPEQFF
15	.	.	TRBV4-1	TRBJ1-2	TGCGCCAGCAGCCAAGGACGGGCCTCAAACTATGGCTACACCTTC	CASSQGRASNYGYTF
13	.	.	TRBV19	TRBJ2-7	TGTGCCAGTACGCCGAGAGGAGTCCACGAGCAGTACTTC	CASTPRGVHEQYF